This entry lists 3 T cell receptor beta chains sequenced from one sample in a study of Graves' ophthalmopathy and Graves' hyperthyroidism. Amplified material comprised TCR beta CDR3 regions derived from RNA transcripts. The workflow started with a first-round RT-PCR run with HTBI primers and then moved on to a second-round multiplex PCR. TCRdb ran MiXCR on the multiplex PCR reads and lists one entry per CDR3 protein. The table has approximately 150,000 distinct CDR3 sequences, around 39% seen once; the top ten hold nearly 9%. The sample was peripheral blood. The receptors derive from a man aged 30 to 45 with Graves' ophthalmopathy.

The chain uses TRBV7-8 and TRBJ1-1; tentative D call: TRBD1 (5 bases). Germline loops: CDR1 SGHVS, CDR2 FQNEAQ. The germline V and J ends were trimmed by 1 base and 8 bases, with 20 bases remaining between them. The CDR3 runs to 16 residues. The CDR3 nucleotides are TGTGCCAGCAGCTTAGGCCTACTTTGGGACGGGAGAGAAGCTTTCTTT. It yields the protein CASSLGLLWDGREAFF. Together with reference TRBV7-8 and TRBJ1-1, the CDR3 gives the full variable domain: GAGVSQSPRYKVAKRGQDVALRCDPISGHVSLFWYQQALGQGPEFLTYFQNEAQLDKSGLPSDRFFAERPEGSVSTLKIQRTQQEDSAVYLCASSLGLLWDGREAFFGQGTRLTVV.

This clonotype was seen many times. The J gene is TRBJ2-7, the V gene TRBV12-3 or TRBV12-4; 11 positions match TRBD1. Trimming removed 6 bases from V and 6 bases from J; junction bases left unmatched: 4. The CDR3 extends over 13 amino acids. CDR3 nucleotides: TGTGCCAGCAGAAGGACAGGGGGCGGCGAGCAGTACTTC. Encoded protein: CASRRTGGGEQYF.

The gene calls are TRBV7-3 and TRBJ2-3; D unclear. Germline loops: CDR1 SGHTA, CDR2 FQGTGA. Trimming took 2 bases from V and 0 from J, leaving 6 bases between them. This CDR3 is 14 amino acids long. In DNA, the CDR3 is TGTGCCAGCAGCTTACAACAGAGCACAGATACGCAGTATTTT. Amino acid sequence: CASSLQQSTDTQYF.